This T cell receptor beta chain stems from a study of a mutant IDH1 vaccine in newly diagnosed glioma. Study-level background: Males made up 62.5% and females about 40% of treated patients, whose mean age was about 40 years.

Time point of the sample: baseline, week 1 (first vaccination visit). The treatment is: pre-vaccination baseline after standard-of-care therapy. Patients carried new grade 3 or 4 IDH1-mutant astrocytomas lacking nuclear ATRX. Using immunoSEQ multiplex PCR, the repertoire was profiled, and TCRdb retains in-frame clones only, with some absent. The sample holds roughly 68,000 clones, 79% seen once. The CDR3 is 16 amino acids. Trimming cost V 3 bases and J 1 base; bases outside gene matches: 10. Germline CDR1 is SGDLS and CDR2 is YYNGEE. This TCR was recovered from a man aged 50-60 years with glioma. The sample consisted of PBMCs, taken from a glioma patient treated with radiotherapy, temozolomide or both. The chain is built from TRBV9 and TRBJ2-7, with TRBD2 identical over 7 bases. The CDR3 coding sequence is TGTGCCAGCAGCGCTGACGCCGGGGGGTCGTCCTACGAGCAGTACTTC. This sequence encodes CASSADAGGSSYEQYF.